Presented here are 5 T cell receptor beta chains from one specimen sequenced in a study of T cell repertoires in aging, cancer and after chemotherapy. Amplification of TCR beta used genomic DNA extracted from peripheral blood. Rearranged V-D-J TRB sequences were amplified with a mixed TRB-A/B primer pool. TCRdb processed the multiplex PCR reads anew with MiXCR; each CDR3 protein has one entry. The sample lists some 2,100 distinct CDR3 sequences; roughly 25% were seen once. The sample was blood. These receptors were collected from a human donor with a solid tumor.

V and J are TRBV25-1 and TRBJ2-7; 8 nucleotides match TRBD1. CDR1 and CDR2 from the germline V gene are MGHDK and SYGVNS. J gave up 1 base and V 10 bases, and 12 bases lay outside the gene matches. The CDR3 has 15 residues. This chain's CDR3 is CATGTGPLKSYEQYF. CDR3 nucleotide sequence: TGTGCCACCGGGACAGGACCCCTAAAATCCTACGAGCAGTACTTC.

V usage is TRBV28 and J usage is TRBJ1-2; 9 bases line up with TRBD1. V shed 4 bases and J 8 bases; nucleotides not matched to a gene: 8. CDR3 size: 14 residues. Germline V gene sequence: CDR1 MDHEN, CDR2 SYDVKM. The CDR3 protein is CASSSTGQGRGYTF. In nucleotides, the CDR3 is TGTGCCAGCAGTTCCACGGGACAGGGAAGAGGCTACACCTTC.

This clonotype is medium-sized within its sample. The CDR3 is CASSLATSSSGNTIYF. In nucleotides, the CDR3 is TGTGCCAGCAGCTTAGCGACCTCGAGCTCTGGAAACACCATATATTTT. V gene TRBV7-9 combines with J gene TRBJ1-3; unclear D gene. CDR3 length equals 16 residues. V shed 0 bases and J shed 0 bases, with 9 bases lying between them. Per the germline V gene, CDR1 is SEHNR and CDR2 is FQNEAQ (reference sequence).

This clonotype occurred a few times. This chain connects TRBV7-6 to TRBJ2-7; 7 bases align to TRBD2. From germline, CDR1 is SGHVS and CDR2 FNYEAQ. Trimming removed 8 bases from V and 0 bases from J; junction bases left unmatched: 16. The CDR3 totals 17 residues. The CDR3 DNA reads TGTGCCAGCTCCCGACGGGTCGGCGGGAGAAGCTCCTACGAGCAGTACTTC. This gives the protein CASSRRVGGRSSYEQYF.

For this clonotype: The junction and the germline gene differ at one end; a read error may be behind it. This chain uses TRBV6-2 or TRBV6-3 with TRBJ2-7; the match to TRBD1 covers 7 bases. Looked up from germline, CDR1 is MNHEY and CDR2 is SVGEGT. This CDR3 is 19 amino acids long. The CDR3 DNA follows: TGTGCCAGCAGTTACTCCCGGTCCCGGGACAGAGGCCACCCCTACGAGAAGTACTTC. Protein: CASSYSRSRDRGHPYEKYF.